One and the same sample provided the 17 T cell receptor beta chains below, sequenced in a study of Graves' ophthalmopathy and Graves' hyperthyroidism. RNA served as the template for amplifying TCR beta CDR3 regions. First-round RT-PCR employed HTBI primers, with a second-round multiplex PCR after it. TCRdb ran MiXCR on the multiplex PCR reads and lists one entry per CDR3 protein. Of over a million distinct CDR3 sequences listed, about two fifths are singletons. The sequenced sample was peripheral blood or thyroid tissue (not recorded which). The receptors were gathered from an adult man with Graves' hyperthyroidism.

This clonotype appeared many times. The genes are TRBV12-3 or TRBV12-4 and TRBJ1-6; D perhaps matches TRBD1 (6 bases). This CDR3 has 14 amino acids. The germline V and J ends were trimmed by 6 bases and 7 bases, with 13 bases remaining between them. This chain's CDR3 is CASRETGRNSPLHF. DNA for the CDR3: TGTGCCAGCAGGGAAACAGGGCGGAATTCACCCCTCCACTTT.

This clonotype was detected many times. The rearrangement joins TRBV20-1 to TRBJ2-5, with 7 bases that match TRBD1. J lost 5 bases, V lost 6 bases, and 9 bases had no gene match. Germline V gene lookup returns CDR1 DFQATT and CDR2 SNEGSKA (reference sequence). This CDR3 has 13 amino acids. The CDR3 loop is CSAPRTGRETQYF. CDR3 in DNA: TGCAGTGCGCCTCGGACAGGTCGGGAGACCCAGTACTTC.

This clonotype turned up a few times. An end of the junction does not agree with germline; a read error may underlie this. This chain joins TRBV5-6 and TRBJ2-5; 8 bases are shared with TRBD1. CDR3 length: 15 residues. Germline V lookup: CDR1 SGHDT, CDR2 YYEEEE. CDR3 loop: CASNLAGQGQETQYF. CDR3 in DNA: TGTGCCAGCAACTTGGCCGGACAGGGCCAAGAGACCCAGTACTTC.

There are many counts of this clonotype. J is TRBJ2-5 and V is TRBV10-3; 9 bases align to TRBD1. Germline V gene data show CDR1 as ENHRY and CDR2 as SYGVKD. Losses at the gene ends were 11 bases for V and 5 bases for J; bases not matched to a gene: 6. This CDR3 spans 12 amino acids. In DNA form, the CDR3 reads TGTGCCGCCGGACAGGGGATGGAGACCCAGTACTTC. It yields the protein CAAGQGMETQYF.

V is TRBV20-1 and J is TRBJ1-1, with 9 bases lining up with TRBD1. Trimming at V came to 0 bases and at J to 1 base, leaving 3 bases not matched to a gene. The CDR3 loop spans 15 amino acids. Germline CDR1 is DFQATT and CDR2 is SNEGSKA (reference sequence). Here the CDR3 reads CSAREPGQGNTEAFF. Here the CDR3 DNA reads TGCAGTGCTAGAGAGCCGGGACAGGGGAACACTGAAGCTTTCTTT.

This clonotype has a count of ten or more. The gene calls are TRBV4-2 and TRBJ1-1, with a tentative D call TRBD1 (5 bases). Germline V gene sequence: CDR1 LGHNA, CDR2 YNFKEQ. The CDR3 consists of 11 residues. The V and J ends lost 6 bases and 10 bases respectively, with 12 bases between them. This CDR3 reads CASRGVGGAFF. CDR3 nucleotide sequence: TGTGCCAGCAGAGGGGTGGGGGGAGCTTTCTTT.

This clonotype has a count of ten or more. V is TRBV12-3 or TRBV12-4 and J is TRBJ1-5; D call uncertain. V shed 6 bases and J shed 5 bases, with 8 bases lying between them. The CDR3 contains 12 residues. The CDR3 protein is CASSFPDQPQHF. CDR3 bases: TGTGCCAGCAGCTTTCCAGATCAGCCCCAGCATTTT.

The chain links TRBV20-1 to TRBJ1-4; D possibly corresponds to TRBD1 (6 bases). This CDR3 is 15 amino acids long. V was pared by 0 bases and J by 0 bases, with 8 bases between. The germline CDR1 and CDR2 sequences are DFQATT and SNEGSKA (reference sequence). CDR3 loop: CSARDWGPTNEKLFF. CDR3 sequence (DNA): TGCAGTGCTAGAGATTGGGGGCCAACTAATGAAAAACTGTTTTTT.

This clonotype has just a few counts. This chain uses TRBV10-3 with TRBJ1-1; D perhaps matches TRBD1 (6 bases). This CDR3 is 12 amino acids long. Germline lookup yields CDR1 ENHRY and CDR2 SYGVKD. V lost 9 bases to trimming and J lost 5 bases, with 13 bases between them. The CDR3 nucleotides read TGTGCCATACAGGGTTTCGCAACTGAAGCTTTCTTT. This gives the protein CAIQGFATEAFF.

The J gene is TRBJ1-1, the V gene TRBV7-6; D is perhaps TRBD1 (5 bases). Germline CDR1 is SGHVS and CDR2 is FNYEAQ. This CDR3 comprises 13 residues. V lost 6 bases and J 6 bases, leaving 14 bases between the germline ends. Here the CDR3 reads CASSPRGVPEAFF. The DNA for the CDR3 is TGTGCCAGCAGTCCACGGGGGGTCCCTGAAGCTTTCTTT.

The chain links TRBV7-2 to TRBJ2-7, with 8 bases identical to TRBD2. The CDR3 is made up of 19 amino acids. V trimming: 4 bases; J trimming: 1 base; junction bases outside the gene matches: 18. CDR1 is SGHTA and CDR2 is FQGNSA in the germline V gene. The CDR3 here is CASSSSWGRLAWGSYEQYF. The CDR3, as DNA: TGTGCCAGCAGCTCGTCGTGGGGGCGACTAGCGTGGGGTTCCTACGAGCAGTACTTC.

This clonotype was counted only a few times. V usage is TRBV12-3 or TRBV12-4 and J usage is TRBJ1-2; tentative D call: TRBD1 (6 bases). Trimming shortened V by 5 bases and J by 2 bases, and 15 bases separated the two germline ends. This CDR3 is 15 amino acids long. The CDR3 reads CASSVPGGSNYGYTF. The CDR3 coding sequence is TGTGCCAGCAGTGTACCCGGGGGCTCGAACTATGGCTACACCTTC.

This sequence joins TRBV7-2 and TRBJ2-3, with D unclear. The germline gives CDR1 SGHTA, CDR2 FQGNSA. The CDR3 spans 14 residues. V was clipped by 5 bases and J by 0 bases, with 9 bases between them. The DNA for the CDR3 is TGTGCCAGCAGCGGCGTGCGGAGCACAGATACGCAGTATTTT. Amino acid sequence: CASSGVRSTDTQYF.

This clonotype was recorded many times. V and J are TRBV6-5 and TRBJ1-5; D remains unclear. Deletions cut 2 bases from V and 1 base from J, with 6 bases between. From germline, CDR1 is MNHEY and CDR2 SVGAGI. The CDR3 length is 14 residues. CDR3 in amino acids: CASSYGVSNQPQHF. The CDR3 region has the DNA TGTGCCAGCAGTTACGGGGTGAGCAATCAGCCCCAGCATTTT.

This clonotype has only a few counts. This sequence joins TRBV29-1 and TRBJ1-2; possibly TRBD1 for D (6 bases). V gave up 3 bases and J gave up 5 bases, with 28 bases separating them. This CDR3 spans 18 amino acids. Germline CDR1 reads SQVTM; CDR2 reads ANQGSEA. CDR3 nucleotides: TGCAGCGTTGACAGACCACACGGGGGGCGCCTCAGAAATTATGGCTACACCTTC. It encodes CSVDRPHGGRLRNYGYTF.

This clonotype has just a few counts. This rearrangement joins TRBV20-1 to TRBJ2-2; tentative D call: TRBD2 (5 bases). Germline V gene lookup returns CDR1 DFQATT and CDR2 SNEGSKA (reference sequence). Trimming stripped 6 bases from V and 5 bases from J, with 16 bases between. The CDR3 contains 14 residues. CDR3: CSAPDPGKTGELFF. CDR3 DNA sequence: TGCAGTGCCCCCGACCCGGGAAAGACCGGGGAGCTGTTTTTT.

Ten or more counts support this clonotype. The V and J genes are TRBV11-2 and TRBJ2-5, with D perhaps assigned TRBD1 or TRBD2 (5 bases each). This CDR3 is built from 15 residues. The V end was cut by 5 bases, the J end by 5 bases, with 18 bases between. Per the germline V gene, CDR1 is SGHAT and CDR2 is FQNNGV. The CDR3 DNA reads as TGTGCCAGCAGCCCAAACGATGGGGGTTGGGAGACCCAGTACTTC. Protein sequence: CASSPNDGGWETQYF.